This TCR beta chain comes out of a study of T cell responses to AZD1222 COVID-19 vaccine (dated by TCRdb to about 2021). About the study as a whole: TCR sequencing covered 233 trial participants: 200 to 220 given two doses of AZD1222 and 26 given two doses of MenACWY control vaccine. Trial participants were enrolled into age subgroups of 18-55, 56-69 and 70-plus years, which contained around 150, 29 and 61 TCR-sequenced participants, respectively. Paper-wide results and their limitations: CD4 TCRs associated with the vaccine covered the entire spike protein, and the dominant responses were in regions 160-218 and 743-854. Most participants were white British and females outnumbered males, and the authors suggested that clonal diversity may have been underestimated. Spike-specific TCR breadth and depth rose significantly after two AZD1222 doses compared with day 0 and with MenACWY recipients. The 56-69-year group was small, and its depth increase did not reach significance, likely because of low power. Because no samples from the day 14 peak response were available, repertoires could be characterized only after the peak T cell response. Only a handful of AZD1222 recipients were SARS-CoV-2 seropositive at baseline, limiting conclusions about previously exposed vaccinees. Nearly half of unique spike-specific TCRs reportedly recognized epitopes outside regions mutated in the B.1.351 and B.1.1.7 variants.

The CDR3 regions of human TCRbeta chains were analyzed by immunosequencing. The original methods were these. Repertoire TCRs were checked for matches against a reference library of SARS-CoV-2-specific TCRs that had been generated using the MIRA antigen-specificity platform. Breadth meant the fraction of unique TCRs that were SARS-CoV-2-associated, whereas depth meant the fraction of total T cells that were SARS-CoV-2-associated. Using the MIRA data, every spike-specific TCR was mapped to the spike region that the TCR reacted to and assigned to either a CD4 or a CD8 class. Log10-transformed breadth and depth values were compared by one-way ANOVA with Sidak's multiple comparisons tests. This is the immuneACCESS table as TCRdb keeps it, with only in-frame sequences that have V and J called. A part of the clones is gone; compared with another copy, unresolved V genes explain less than half, and the rest is unexplained. V, J and clone size reflect that table, while D and trimming were determined from the DNA. The sample table shows about 120,000 clones, and around 90% are seen once. The ten most abundant clones make up 1.1% of the sample.

What the time point label conveys for this sample: about 28 days (+/-7) after the second vaccine dose. AZD1222 recipients with second doses at about 4 weeks or about 12 weeks were pooled, because spike-specific TCR depth and breadth did not differ between schedules. Vaccinee samples were obtained from the UK trials COV001 and COV002, which included a single-blind randomized controlled phase 2/3 trial of AZD1222 (ChAdOx1 nCoV-19) in healthy adults. Trial participant PBMC samples were collected at day 0 and day 28 after the second dose for TCRbeta chain sequencing. V and J lose 2 bases and 2 bases, and a span of 6 bases separates them. The germline V gene yields KGHSH for CDR1 and LQKENI for CDR2. Its CDR3 holds 14 amino acids, cysteine through phenylalanine. Just CDR3 DNA is preserved here, 42 bases in frame from base 1. About this clone itself: Its antigen is still unknown. The input lacks base qualities; no much larger clone sits a single base away.

The starting material was peripheral blood, obtained 28 days after the second AZD1222 dose. This receptor was taken from an adult who received the AZD1222 COVID-19 vaccine. The V and J segments used are TRBV18 and TRBJ2-2; the D gene assignment is ambiguous. The CDR3 amino acid sequence is: CASSPTTNTGELFF. The sequenced DNA: TGTGCCAGCTCACCAACGACTAACACCGGGGAGCTGTTTTTT.